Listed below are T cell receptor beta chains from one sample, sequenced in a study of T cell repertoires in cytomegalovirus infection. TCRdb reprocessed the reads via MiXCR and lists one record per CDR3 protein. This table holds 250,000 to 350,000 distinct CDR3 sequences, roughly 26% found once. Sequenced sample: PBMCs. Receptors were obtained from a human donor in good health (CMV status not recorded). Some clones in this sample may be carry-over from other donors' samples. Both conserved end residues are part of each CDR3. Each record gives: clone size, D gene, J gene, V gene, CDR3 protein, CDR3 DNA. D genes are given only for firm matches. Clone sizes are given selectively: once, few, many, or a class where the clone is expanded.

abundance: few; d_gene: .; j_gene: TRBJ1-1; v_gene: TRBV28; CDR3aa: CASSSLDRNTEAFF; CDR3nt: TGTGCCAGCAGTTCCCTGGACAGGAACACTGAAGCTTTCTTT
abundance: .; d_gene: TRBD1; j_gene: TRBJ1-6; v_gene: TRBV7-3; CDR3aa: CASSLAPGQNSPLHF; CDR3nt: TGTGCCAGCAGCTTGGCACCGGGACAGAATTCACCCCTCCACTTT
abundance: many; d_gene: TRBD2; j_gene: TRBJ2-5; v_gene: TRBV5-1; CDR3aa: CASKASSGGSTETQYF; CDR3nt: TGCGCCAGCAAGGCCAGTTCGGGGGGGTCGACGGAGACCCAGTACTTC
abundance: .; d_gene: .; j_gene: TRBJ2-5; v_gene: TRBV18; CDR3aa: CASSKEPKETQYF; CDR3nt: TGTGCCAGCTCAAAGGAGCCGAAAGAGACCCAGTACTTC
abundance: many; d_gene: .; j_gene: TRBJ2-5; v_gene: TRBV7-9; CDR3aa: CASSLRGAETQYF; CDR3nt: TGTGCCAGCAGCCTCCGTGGGGCAGAGACCCAGTACTTC
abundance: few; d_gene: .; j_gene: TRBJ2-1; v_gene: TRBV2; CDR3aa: CARETGALYNEQFF; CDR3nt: TGTGCCAGAGAAACGGGGGCCTTATACAATGAGCAGTTCTTC
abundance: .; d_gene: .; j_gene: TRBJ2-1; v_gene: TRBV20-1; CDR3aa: CSASTLSSYNEQFF; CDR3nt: TGCAGTGCTAGTACTCTGAGCTCCTACAATGAGCAGTTCTTC
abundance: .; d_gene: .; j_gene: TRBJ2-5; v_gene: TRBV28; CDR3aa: CASSPAGPKQETQYF; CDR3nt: TGTGCCAGCAGTCCGGCTGGGCCAAAACAAGAGACCCAGTACTTC
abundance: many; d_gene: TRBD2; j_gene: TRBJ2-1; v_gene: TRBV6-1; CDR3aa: CASSASGIYNEQFF; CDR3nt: TGTGCCAGTTCAGCTAGCGGAATCTACAATGAGCAGTTCTTC
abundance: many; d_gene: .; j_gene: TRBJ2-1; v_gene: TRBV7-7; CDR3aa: CASSSLQNYNEQFF; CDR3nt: TGTGCTAGCAGCTCGCTTCAGAACTACAATGAGCAGTTCTTC
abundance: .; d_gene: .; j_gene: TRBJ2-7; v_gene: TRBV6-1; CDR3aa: CASTPTGVGAGYEQYF; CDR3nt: TGTGCCAGCACCCCAACAGGAGTCGGAGCAGGCTACGAGCAGTACTTC
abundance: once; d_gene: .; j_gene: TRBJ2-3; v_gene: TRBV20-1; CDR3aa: CSARPTAQGPTDTQYF; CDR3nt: TGCAGTGCTAGACCCACAGCGCAGGGGCCGACAGATACGCAGTATTTT
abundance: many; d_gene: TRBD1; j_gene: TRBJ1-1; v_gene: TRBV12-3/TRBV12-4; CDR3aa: CASRRKGARDEAFF; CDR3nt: TGTGCCAGCAGGCGCAAGGGGGCTCGGGATGAAGCTTTCTTT
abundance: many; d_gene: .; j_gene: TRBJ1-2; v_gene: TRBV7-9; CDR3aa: CASSPRGTASGYGYTF; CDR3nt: TGTGCCAGCAGCCCCAGGGGTACAGCCTCTGGCTATGGCTACACCTTC
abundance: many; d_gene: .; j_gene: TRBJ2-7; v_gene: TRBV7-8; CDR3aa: CASSSSAGYYEQYF; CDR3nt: TGTGCCAGCAGCTCTTCAGCGGGCTACTACGAGCAGTACTTC
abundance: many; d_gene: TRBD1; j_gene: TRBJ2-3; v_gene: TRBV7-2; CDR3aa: CASSAPSGTGDADTQYF; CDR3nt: TGTGCCAGCAGCGCCCCGTCCGGGACAGGGGATGCAGATACGCAGTATTTT
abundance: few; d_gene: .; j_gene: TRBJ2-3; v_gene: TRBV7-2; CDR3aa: CASSLLGYPDTQYF; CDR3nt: TGTGCCAGCAGCTTATTGGGGTATCCAGATACGCAGTATTTT
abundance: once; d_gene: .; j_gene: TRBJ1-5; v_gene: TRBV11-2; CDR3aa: CASSPSKKGMNQPQHF; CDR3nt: TGTGCCAGCAGCCCGTCTAAGAAGGGGATGAATCAGCCCCAGCATTTT
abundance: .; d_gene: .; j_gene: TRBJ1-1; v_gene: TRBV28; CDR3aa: CASSPLYTEAFF; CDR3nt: TGTGCCAGCAGCCCACTTTACACTGAAGCTTTCTTT
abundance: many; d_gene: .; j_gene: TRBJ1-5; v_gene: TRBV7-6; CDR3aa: CVSPPRGNQPQHF; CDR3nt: TGTGTCAGCCCCCCACGGGGCAATCAGCCCCAGCATTTT
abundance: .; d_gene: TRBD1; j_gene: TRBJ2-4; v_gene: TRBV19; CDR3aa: CASSAGTGIAKNIQYF; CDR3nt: TGTGCCAGTAGTGCCGGGACAGGTATAGCCAAAAACATTCAGTACTTC
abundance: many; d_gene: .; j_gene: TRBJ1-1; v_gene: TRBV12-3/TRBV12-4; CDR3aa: CASRDQGNTEAFF; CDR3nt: TGTGCCAGCAGAGATCAGGGAAACACTGAAGCTTTCTTT
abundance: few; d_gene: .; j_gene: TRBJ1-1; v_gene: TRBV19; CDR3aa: CASRPVTVNTEAFF; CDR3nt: TGTGCCAGTAGACCCGTTACAGTGAACACTGAAGCTTTCTTT
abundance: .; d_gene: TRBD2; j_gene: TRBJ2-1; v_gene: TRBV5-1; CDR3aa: CASSLTSGGEREQFF; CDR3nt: TGCGCCAGCAGCTTGACGAGCGGGGGGGAGCGAGAGCAGTTCTTC
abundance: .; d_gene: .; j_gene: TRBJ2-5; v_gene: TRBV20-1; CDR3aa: CSASLPGRQGTQYF; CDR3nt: TGCAGTGCTAGCCTACCCGGACGGCAGGGGACCCAGTACTTC
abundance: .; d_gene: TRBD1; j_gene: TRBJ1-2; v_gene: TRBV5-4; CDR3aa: CASSPERQGGTGYTF; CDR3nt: TGTGCCAGCAGCCCAGAAAGACAGGGAGGTACTGGCTACACCTTC
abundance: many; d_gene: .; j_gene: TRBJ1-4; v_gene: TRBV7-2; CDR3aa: CASSPLGGAEKLFF; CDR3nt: TGTGCCAGCAGCCCTCTGGGGGGGGCGGAAAAACTGTTTTTT
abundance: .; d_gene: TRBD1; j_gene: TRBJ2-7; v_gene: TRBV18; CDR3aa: CASSRDRGNEQYF; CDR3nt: TGTGCCAGCTCCCGGGACAGGGGGAATGAGCAGTACTTC
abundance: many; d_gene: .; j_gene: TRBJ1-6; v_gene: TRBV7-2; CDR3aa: CASSTGGQPAHF; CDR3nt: TGTGCCAGCAGCACCGGTGGACAACCCGCACACTTT
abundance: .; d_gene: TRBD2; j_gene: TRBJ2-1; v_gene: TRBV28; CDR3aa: CASSPRAGGGNEQFF; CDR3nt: TGTGCCAGCAGTCCCCGGGCGGGGGGGGGGAATGAGCAGTTCTTC
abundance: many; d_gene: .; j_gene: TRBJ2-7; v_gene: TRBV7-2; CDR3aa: CASSLNIASYEQYF; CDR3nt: TGTGCCAGCAGCTTAAATATAGCGTCATACGAGCAGTACTTC
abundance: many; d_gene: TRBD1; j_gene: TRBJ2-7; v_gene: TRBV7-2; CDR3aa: CASSLEGQGVHEQYF; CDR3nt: TGTGCCAGCAGCTTAGAGGGACAGGGGGTCCACGAGCAGTACTTC
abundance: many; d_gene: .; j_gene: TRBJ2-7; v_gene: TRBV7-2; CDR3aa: CASSSSGYGIEQYF; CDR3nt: TGTGCCAGCAGCTCTTCAGGGTATGGGATCGAGCAGTACTTC
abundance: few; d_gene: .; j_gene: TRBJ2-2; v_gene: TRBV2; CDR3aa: CASSGGITTGELFF; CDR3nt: TGTGCCAGCAGTGGAGGGATCACCACCGGGGAGCTGTTTTTT
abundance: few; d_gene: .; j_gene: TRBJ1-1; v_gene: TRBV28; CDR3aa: CASSLTGFRGAFF; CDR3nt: TGTGCCAGCAGCCTTACAGGGTTTAGGGGGGCTTTCTTT
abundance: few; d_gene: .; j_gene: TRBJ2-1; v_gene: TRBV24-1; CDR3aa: CATGPGGYNEQFF; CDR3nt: TGTGCCACCGGTCCCGGCGGATACAATGAGCAGTTCTTC
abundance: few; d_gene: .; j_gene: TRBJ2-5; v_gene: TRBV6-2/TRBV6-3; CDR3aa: CASEMGGETQYF; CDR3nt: TGTGCCAGCGAGATGGGCGGCGAGACCCAGTACTTC
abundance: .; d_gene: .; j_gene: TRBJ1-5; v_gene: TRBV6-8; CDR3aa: CASGYQGRNQPQHF; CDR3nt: TGTGCCAGCGGTTACCAAGGAAGAAATCAGCCCCAGCATTTT
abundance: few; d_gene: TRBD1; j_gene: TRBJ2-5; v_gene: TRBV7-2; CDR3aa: CASSRSGQNQETQYF; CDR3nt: TGTGCCAGCAGCCGATCGGGACAGAACCAAGAGACCCAGTACTTC
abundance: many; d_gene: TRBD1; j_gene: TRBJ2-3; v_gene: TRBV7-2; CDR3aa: CASSADRGQTDTQYF; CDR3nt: TGTGCCAGCAGCGCGGACAGGGGGCAAACAGATACGCAGTATTTT
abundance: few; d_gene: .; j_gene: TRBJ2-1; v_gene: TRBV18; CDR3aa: CASSPRRAGRDNEQFF; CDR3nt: TGTGCCAGCTCACCACGACGAGCGGGCAGGGACAATGAGCAGTTCTTC
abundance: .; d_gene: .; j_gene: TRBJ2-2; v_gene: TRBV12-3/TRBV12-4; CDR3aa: CASSFGGAANTGELFF; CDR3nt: TGTGCCAGCAGTTTTGGAGGGGCCGCGAACACCGGGGAGCTGTTTTTT
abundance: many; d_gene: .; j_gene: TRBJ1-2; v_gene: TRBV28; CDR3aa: CASSRPTDLLIYGYTF; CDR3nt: TGTGCCAGCAGCCGACCGACGGATTTGCTGATCTATGGCTACACCTTC
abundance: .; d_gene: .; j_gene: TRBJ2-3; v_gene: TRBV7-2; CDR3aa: CASSLVSDTLYF; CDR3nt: TGTGCCAGCAGCTTAGTTTCAGATACGCTGTATTTT
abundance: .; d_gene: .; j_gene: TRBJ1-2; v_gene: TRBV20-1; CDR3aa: CSGGASYGYTF; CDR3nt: TGCAGTGGTGGGGCCTCGTATGGCTACACCTTC
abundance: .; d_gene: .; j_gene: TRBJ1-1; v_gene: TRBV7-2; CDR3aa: CAVAHRVNTEAFF; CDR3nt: TGTGCCGTTGCACACAGGGTGAACACTGAAGCTTTCTTT
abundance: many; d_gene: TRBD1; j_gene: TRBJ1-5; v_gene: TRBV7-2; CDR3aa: CASSLRQGARDNQPQHF; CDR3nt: TGTGCCAGCAGCTTACGACAGGGGGCCAGGGATAATCAGCCCCAGCATTTT
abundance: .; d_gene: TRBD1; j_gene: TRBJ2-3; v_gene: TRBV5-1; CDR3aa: CASSRRQGTTADTQYF; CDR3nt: TGCGCCAGCAGCCGAAGACAGGGAACTACGGCAGATACGCAGTATTTT
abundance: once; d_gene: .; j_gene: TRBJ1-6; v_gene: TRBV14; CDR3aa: CASSQGGNNSPLHF; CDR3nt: TGTGCCAGCAGCCAAGGGGGGAATAATTCACCCCTCCACTTT